The 3 T cell receptor beta chains presented below share a single source sample, sequenced in a study of T cell changes during pregnancy in multiple sclerosis. The table came from immunoSEQ multiplex PCR; TCRdb's copy has only in-frame clones and leaves some out. The profile covers 45,000 to 60,000 clones, with about 91% appearing a single time and approximately 0.2% taken by the ten largest. The specimen comprised CD4+ T cells from peripheral blood mononuclear cells, sampled in the second trimester of pregnancy. These receptors came from a female donor with multiple sclerosis, enrolled in a pregnancy study.

This clone was found once. The chain joins TRBV2 to TRBJ2-7, with D perhaps matching TRBD2 (5 bases). V shed 3 bases and J shed 6 bases, with 12 bases lying between them. The CDR3 is 13 residues long. CDR1 is SNHLY and CDR2 is FYNNEI in the germline V gene. The DNA for the CDR3 is TGTGCCAGCAGTGAGGACCCCCGGGGCGAGCAGTACTTC. It translates to CASSEDPRGEQYF.

This clone was detected only a few times. The rearrangement uses TRBV5-4 and TRBJ1-1; D gene ambiguous. The CDR3 consists of 13 residues. Germline lookup yields CDR1 SGHNT and CDR2 YYREEE (reference sequence). V was pared by 10 bases and J by 0 bases, with 13 bases between. The chain's CDR3 is CAFRKGVNTEAFF. CDR3 nucleotides: TGTGCCTTCCGGAAGGGAGTGAACACTGAAGCTTTCTTT.

The chain employs TRBV7-8 and TRBJ1-4; D might be TRBD1 (5 bases). V gave up 2 bases and J gave up 2 bases, with 9 bases separating them. Per the germline V gene, CDR1 is SGHVS and CDR2 is FQNEAQ. The CDR3 covers 15 residues. The CDR3 bases are TGTGCCAGCAGCTTATTGGGGGGGACTAATGAAAAACTGTTTTTT. Translated: CASSLLGGTNEKLFF.